The TCR beta chain under discussion was sequenced for a study of shared clonotypes between healthy human individuals. At the level of the study: Every donor yielded three CD4 naive, three CD4 memory, two CD8 naive and one CD8 memory plate.

Comments on this clone: Antigen unknown.

Whole-study findings and limits: For naive CD4 cells, roughly 5.5% of clonotypes were shared across a few donors.

This table comes from immunoSEQ multiplex PCR, and its TCRdb copy is limited to in-frame clones, with some not included. Of some 2.3 million clones in the sample, 85% to 95% were seen once. The sequence was collected from a man aged 18 to 30 in good health. Some clones in this sample may be carry-over from other donors' samples. The sample was naive CD4+ T cells from PBMCs. As for subset: CD45RA+ positively selected.

The CDR3 coding sequence is TGTGCCAGCTCACCACTCCCCCCAGTTGGGGTGGCCGGGGAGCTGTTTTTT. Its protein is CASSPLPPVGVAGELFF. The chain joins TRBV18 to TRBJ2-2; no clear D gene. The CDR3 consists of 17 residues. V lost 1 base, J lost 6 bases, and 18 bases lay in between. The germline V gene encodes CDR1 KGHSH and CDR2 LQKENI.